The present entry profiles one TCR beta chain with its context. Antigen unknown. The data stem from a study of blood T cells in healthy people across ages. Study observations and caveats: Lack of knowledge of donor CMV status possibly confounded expanded clonotype changes. With unsorted PBMCs, a conclusive comparison of naive versus antigen-experienced cells was not possible.

Samples each yielded at least 6 micrograms of total RNA. This CDR3 is 16 amino acids long. Germline lookup yields CDR1 SGHTA and CDR2 FQGTGA. V was pared by 5 bases and J by 4 bases, with 2 bases of the junction left unmatched. Together with a sample-barcoded 5' primer, a J-beta primer mix was included in a second PCR lasting roughly 6 to 12 cycles. All cDNA molecules were each tagged by a template-switch adaptor with 12 random nucleotides. One entry per CDR3 protein, called by TCRdb with MiXCR from the 5' RACE reads. The sample has 700,000 to 950,000 distinct CDR3 sequences; around 46% are singletons.

The sample comprised blood. The clonotype originates from an older woman in good health. This chain connects TRBV7-3 to TRBJ2-4; 16 bases agree with TRBD2. CDR3 region: CASSPGLAGGKNIQYF. The CDR3 DNA sequence: TGTGCCAGCAGCCCGGGACTAGCGGGGGGGAAAAACATTCAGTACTTC.